The entry below gives a single T cell receptor (beta chain) sequence along with its context. The target antigen is unknown. The same CDR3 can be traced to other DNA sequences in this sample. Primers for the PCR totalled 60 Vbeta and 13 Jbeta. Assay: immunoSEQ multiplex PCR; the TCRdb copy retains only in-frame clones and omits some. This table holds about 270,000 clones, just over 70% found once. CDR3 length: 12 residues. Trimming pared 4 bases from V and 4 bases from J, leaving 5 bases between. Germline values: CDR1 LNHDA, CDR2 SQIVND (reference sequence). The data stem from a study of cytomegalovirus exposure and HLA in healthy donors. Study results and caveats: Versus the approximately 720-donor mean, an Asian-associated ancestry cluster reportedly showed fewer N-insertions in a later analysis. Upon later analysis, TCR association rates were observed to vary by HLA locus, being highest for DRB1 and lowest for HLA-C.

The sample taken for sequencing was PBMCs. The clonotype originates from a female donor in good health and CMV-seronegative. V gene TRBV19 combines with J gene TRBJ1-5; D is ambiguous. The CDR3 loop is CASSTLNQPQHF. CDR3 DNA sequence: TGTGCCAGTAGTACCCTAAATCAGCCCCAGCATTTT. Filled out from reference TRBV19 and TRBJ1-5, the complete variable domain reads DGGITQSPKYLFRKEGQNVTLSCEQNLNHDAMYWYRQDPGQGLRLIYYSQIVNDFQKGDIAEGYSVSREKKESFPLTVTSAQKNPTAFYLCASSTLNQPQHFGDGTRLSIL.